This T cell receptor (beta chain) was recorded in a study of blood T cell repertoires in COVID-19. The data were produced by immunoSEQ multiplex PCR, yet TCRdb's version contains in-frame clones alone and is incomplete. The sample consists of about 220,000 clones, approximately 80% of them appearing once. Germline assignment: CDR1 SGHRS and CDR2 YFSETQ. The J segment lost 5 bases and the V segment lost 3 bases, leaving 4 bases of the junction unmatched. The CDR3 spans 15 residues. The V and J genes are TRBV5-1 and TRBJ2-1; TRBD1 agrees at 11 bases. The TCR comes from a human donor in a cohort sampled during active COVID-19. Material for sequencing was peripheral blood. The CDR3 is CASSYPGQGDNEQFF. In DNA form, the CDR3 reads TGCGCCAGCAGCTACCCGGGACAGGGGGACAATGAGCAGTTCTTC. The full variable domain, completed using reference TRBV5-1 and TRBJ2-1, is KAGVTQTPRYLIKTRGQQVTLSCSPISGHRSVSWYQQTPGQGLQFLFEYFSETQRNKGNFPGRFSGRQFSNSRSEMNVSTLELGDSALYLCASSYPGQGDNEQFFGPGTRLTVL.